The clone carrying this TCR beta chain was counted between two and nine times. What it binds is unknown. Individual cDNA molecules received unique molecular identifiers. TCRdb reprocessed the 5' RACE reads via MiXCR and lists one record per CDR3 protein. Among around 70,000 distinct CDR3 sequences, 9% to 10% were seen once, and the ten largest hold roughly 16%. The data belong to a study of early T cells in non-severe SARS-CoV-2 infection. V was pared by 5 bases and J by 6 bases, with 6 bases of the junction left unmatched. The CDR3 is 13 amino acids. The germline V gene has CDR1 MNHNS and CDR2 SASEGT. Overall study findings and caveats: Comparison of clonotypes with VDJdb favored anti-spike CD8 responses while missing private and CD4 specificities.

The sequence came from an adult who was a healthcare worker with PCR-confirmed SARS-CoV-2 infection or an uninfected control (not recorded which). The material sequenced was whole blood, taken at baseline. This chain connects TRBV6-1 to TRBJ2-7, with 8 bases matching TRBD1. The CDR3 loop reads CASSPGQAREQYF. CDR3 DNA sequence: TGTGCCAGCAGTCCGGGACAGGCGCGCGAGCAGTACTTC.